This T cell receptor beta chain stems from a study of blood T cell repertoires in COVID-19. Study information: T cells, B-cell-depleted T cells, or PBMCs provided the cDNA or gDNA that served as material.

Study members were between roughly 18 and 100 years old and lived in over 20 US regions. Researchers sorted participants into cohorts using their self-reported clinical history. V lost 6 bases and J lost 4; bases outside the gene matches: 8. Germline V gives CDR1 LGHDT, CDR2 YNNKEL (reference sequence). This CDR3 has 15 amino acids. Libraries were prepared by immunoSEQ multiplex PCR; TCRdb keeps only in-frame clonotypes and omits some of them. Of roughly 360,000 clones listed, more than 75% are singletons. The source is a man between 25 and 39 years old who had recovered from COVID-19. The genes are TRBV3-1 (or the pseudogene TRBV3-2) and TRBJ2-5, with 10 bases identical to TRBD2. Sequenced sample: PBMCs or T cells enriched from blood (not recorded which). This CDR3 is CASRESGGAGETQYF. CDR3 in DNA: TGTGCCAGCAGGGAAAGCGGGGGGGCAGGAGAGACCCAGTACTTC.